Sequencing of this TCR beta chain was carried out in a study of blood T cell repertoires in COVID-19. In the study overall: Samples of COVID-19 (acute and convalescent) were obtained from the United States, Italy and Spain. PBMCs, B-cell-depleted T cells, or T cells were the source of the cDNA or gDNA that made up the material.

The V and J ends lost 0 bases and 5 bases respectively, with 7 bases between them. This CDR3 contains 13 residues. From germline, CDR1 is KGHSH and CDR2 LQKENI. Under the authors' procedure: Reference gene primers were amplified, and this amplification served to estimate nucleated cell counts. Some clones are missing from TCRdb's copy, which holds only in-frame ones; the method was immunoSEQ multiplex PCR. The V and J calls and the clone size are those of that table, but D and trimming were determined from the DNA. The sample contains 380,000 or so clones, about 90% of which appear only once. V gene TRBV18 combines with J gene TRBJ2-5; weak D call: TRBD2 (6 bases). The TCR originated in a man aged 35 to 55 with acute or convalescent COVID-19. Input material: peripheral blood. In DNA form, the CDR3 reads TGTGCCAGCTCACCACCACGGGAGGAGACCCAGTACTTC. It translates to CASSPPREETQYF.